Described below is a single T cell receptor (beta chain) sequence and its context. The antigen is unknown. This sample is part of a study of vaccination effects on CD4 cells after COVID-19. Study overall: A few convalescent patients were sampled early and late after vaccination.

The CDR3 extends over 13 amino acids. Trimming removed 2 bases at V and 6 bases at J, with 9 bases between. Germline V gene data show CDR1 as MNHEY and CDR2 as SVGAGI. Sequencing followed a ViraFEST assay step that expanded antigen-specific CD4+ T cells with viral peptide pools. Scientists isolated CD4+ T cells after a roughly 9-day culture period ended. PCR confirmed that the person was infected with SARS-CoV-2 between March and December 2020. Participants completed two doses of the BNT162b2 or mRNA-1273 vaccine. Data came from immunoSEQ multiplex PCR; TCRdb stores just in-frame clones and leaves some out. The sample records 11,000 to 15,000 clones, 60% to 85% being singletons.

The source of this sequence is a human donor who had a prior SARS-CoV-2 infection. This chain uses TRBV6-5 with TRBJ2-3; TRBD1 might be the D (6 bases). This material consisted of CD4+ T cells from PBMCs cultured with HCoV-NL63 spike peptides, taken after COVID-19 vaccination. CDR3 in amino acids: CASSYDQGDTQYF. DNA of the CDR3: TGTGCCAGCAGTTACGACCAGGGGGATACGCAGTATTTT.